This TCR beta chain is drawn from a study of T cells in Graves' hyperthyroidism and ophthalmopathy. On this clonotype itself: This may stem from a read error, because a much larger clone lies one nucleotide away.

Fresh 10 ml peripheral blood yielded PBMCs. RNA transcripts provided the source from which TCR beta CDR3 regions were amplified. With the HTBI primer set, the TCR CDR3 went through a first round of RT-PCR. TCRdb independently ran MiXCR on the multiplex PCR reads; one entry per CDR3 protein. The sample lists under 450,000 distinct CDR3 sequences, 15% to 19% occurring once. The CDR3 is 14 amino acids. Germline V gene sequence: CDR1 DFQATT, CDR2 SNEGSKA (reference sequence). The V end was cut by 3 bases, the J end by 8 bases, with 17 bases between. The chain recombines TRBV20-1 with TRBJ2-1; maybe TRBD2 (6 bases). The specimen sequenced was blood. This TCR was recovered from a woman aged 18-29 years with Graves' hyperthyroidism. As DNA, the CDR3 is TGCAGTGCTAGGGATCGGACTATACGGGATGAGCAGTTCTTC. Protein: CSARDRTIRDEQFF.